This T cell receptor beta chain is drawn from a study of blood T cell repertoires in COVID-19 (dated by TCRdb to about 2020). Describing the broader study: Collaborator samples came from the United States, Italy and Spain and covered acute and convalescent phases of COVID-19. Subjects who had been exposed to COVID-19, were actively infected with it, or had recovered from it provided the deeply sampled blood TCRbeta repertoires that made up the dataset. Samples were obtained from the ongoing ImmuneRACE study (first 160 participants) and from about 1,300 subjects provided by 6 global collaborators. The repertoires were released in a freely available public database meant as a resource for research on the immune response to SARS-CoV-2. Sample metadata almost always included a de-identified subject ID, COVID-19 status, age in years and sex. The prospective study material was composed of cDNA or gDNA derived from T cells, B-cell-depleted T cells, or PBMCs. HLA class I and class II types, where available, came from metadata supplied by the sample provider rather than from assay-based typing. What the research found in general, with its limitations: How much clinical and demographic metadata was included differed by source and by participant, and the metadata was provided uncurated.

TCRbeta CDR3 regions were amplified from genomic DNA by means of the immunoSEQ Assay, a bias-controlled multiplex PCR. The original pipeline was this. Within the assay, amplification of reference gene primers was used to estimate how many nucleated cells each sample contained. To quantify the absolute abundance of each unique TCRbeta CDR3 rearrangement, sequence reads were collapsed and filtered. For each sample, productive Simpson clonality was calculated as the square root of Simpson's diversity index across productive rearrangements. TCRdb retrieved this table from immuneACCESS and kept in-frame rearrangements only. Not all clones are present; in checked studies, unresolved V genes account for under half, and no reason is known for the remainder. From that table come the V and J calls and clone size; the DNA was used to work out D and trimming. Across this sample there are approximately 390,000 clones, with nearly 90% seen only once. In total, the top ten clones hold 2% to 2.5% of the sample.

Turning to this clone: The antigen it recognizes is unknown. Per-base qualities were not stored, and no clone one base away is much larger.

The CDR1 and CDR2 encoded by the germline V gene are LGHNT and FRNRAP. From its cysteine to its phenylalanine, the CDR3 spans 18 amino acids. The DNA shown is the 54-base CDR3, in frame from base 1. Compared with germline, V lacks 0 bases and J lacks 4 bases; bases without a gene match: 7. In the prospective study, participants were roughly 18 to 100 years old, resided in under 30 geographic areas of the United States, and were enrolled through a virtual design. In the prospective study, participants were assigned to cohorts based on the clinical history participants reported in a screening survey and a study questionnaire. Each participant in the prospective study had whole blood, serum and a nasopharyngeal or oropharyngeal swab collected by mobile phlebotomists. Participants in the prospective study had the option to provide additional blood draws and questionnaires over a roughly 2-month period. Before DNA extraction, blood samples from the prospective study were shipped at room temperature or frozen.

Sequenced input: PBMCs or T cells enriched from blood (not recorded which). The rearranged chain carries TRBV12-5 and TRBJ1-6; the junction holds 9 bases that match TRBD1. This clonotype was obtained from a middle-aged woman with acute COVID-19. In nucleotide form, the sequence is TGTGCTAGTGGTTTGGTACTGGGACAGGGAGGTTATAATTCACCCCTCCACTTT. It encodes CASGLVLGQGGYNSPLHF.